These 11 T cell receptor beta chains share one sample of origin, sequenced in a study of Ad26.COV2.S vaccination and SARS-CoV-2 variants. Treatment of the sample: around 19 received Ad26.COV2.S at low or high dose, single or two shots; roughly 5 received placebo; per-sample allocation not given. Samples analyzed were those drawn on day 63 after the first vaccine or placebo injection. Assay used: immunoSEQ multiplex PCR; TCRdb lists only in-frame clones, some missing. The sample shows fewer than 800,000 clones, 70% to 90% of them seen only once. The sequences come from peripheral blood, collected in a trial of Ad26.COV2.S vaccine versus placebo. The receptors were sampled from a person aged 18-60 years who received the Ad26.COV2.S COVID-19 vaccine or a placebo.

This chain links TRBV30 with TRBJ1-4, with TRBD1 matching 9 bases. Germline assignment: CDR1 GTSNPN and CDR2 SVGIG (reference sequence). CDR3 length: 15 amino acids. V trimming: 1 base; J trimming: 5 bases; junction bases outside the gene matches: 5. The CDR3 here is CAWSGPGTGNEKLFF. The CDR3 DNA sequence: TGTGCCTGGAGTGGTCCGGGGACAGGGAATGAAAAACTGTTTTTT.

As regards this clone: This sample includes further DNA sequences coding for the same CDR3. The CDR3 nucleotides read TGTGCCAGCTCACCCGACAGCAATAGCAATCAGCCCCAGCATTTT. Translating gives CASSPDSNSNQPQHF. The genes are TRBV18 and TRBJ1-5; D possibly corresponds to TRBD1 (5 bases). V lost 3 bases, J lost 0 bases, and 9 bases lay in between. The CDR3 has 15 residues. Looked up from germline, CDR1 is KGHSH and CDR2 is LQKENI. Drawing the rest from reference TRBV18 and TRBJ1-5, the complete variable domain is NAGVMQNPRHLVRRRGQEARLRCSPMKGHSHVYWYRQLPEEGLKFMVYLQKENIIDESGMPKERFSAEFPKEGPSILRIQQVVRGDSAAYFCASSPDSNSNQPQHFGDGTRLSIL.

This sequence joins TRBV18 and TRBJ2-1; 7 nucleotides match TRBD1. The V gene's germline CDR1 is KGHSH and CDR2 LQKENI. There are 15 residues in the CDR3. V shed 3 bases and J 0 bases; nucleotides not matched to a gene: 2. CDR3 residues: CASSPGTDSYNEQFF. The CDR3 DNA follows: TGTGCCAGCTCACCCGGGACAGACTCCTACAATGAGCAGTTCTTC.

The chain's CDR3 is CASSLGLAGGGYEQYF. CDR3 nucleotides: TGTGCCAGCAGCTTAGGACTAGCGGGAGGTGGCTACGAGCAGTACTTC. The chain joins TRBV7-9 to TRBJ2-7; the match to TRBD2 covers 13 bases. V shed 1 base and J 3 bases; nucleotides not matched to a gene: 3. This CDR3 is 16 amino acids long. Germline loops: CDR1 SEHNR, CDR2 FQNEAQ (reference sequence).

This clone has a single count. CDR3 loop: CAIRDRDGGTEAFF. CDR3 sequence (DNA): TGTGCCATCAGGGACAGGGATGGGGGCACTGAAGCTTTCTTT. The V call is TRBV10-3, the J call TRBJ1-1; 8 nucleotides match TRBD1. This CDR3 has 14 amino acids. In germline, CDR1 is ENHRY, CDR2 SYGVKD. Trimming took 6 bases from V and 4 from J; bases not matched to a gene: 7.

V and J are TRBV11-2 and TRBJ2-3, with TRBD2 identical over 13 bases. CDR1 and CDR2 from the germline V gene are SGHAT and FQNNGV. CDR3 size: 15 residues. V shed 5 bases, J shed 5 bases, and the junction held 4 bases outside the gene matches. The CDR3 reads CASSPLAGGGDTQYF. The CDR3 nucleotides read TGTGCCAGCAGCCCACTAGCGGGAGGGGGAGATACGCAGTATTTT.

The chain links TRBV14 to TRBJ1-6; D is undetermined. The CDR3 is made up of 12 amino acids. From germline, CDR1 is SGHDN and CDR2 FVKESK. V was cut by 3 bases and J by 10 bases, with 7 bases left in between. CDR3 nucleotides: TGTGCCAGCAGCCATCTGAGCTCACCCCTCCACTTT. It is translated as CASSHLSSPLHF.

The table lists this clone with a count of one. The chain recombines TRBV11-2 with TRBJ2-5; D is possibly TRBD2 (5 bases). CDR1 and CDR2 (germline): SGHAT, FQNNGV. V shed 5 bases and J shed 2 bases, with 15 bases lying between them. This CDR3 has 15 amino acids. This chain's CDR3 is CASSGMGAAQETQYF. The CDR3 coding sequence is TGTGCCAGCAGCGGAATGGGAGCGGCTCAAGAGACCCAGTACTTC.

Concerning this clone itself: This sample also contains other DNA sequences that code for the same CDR3. The V and J genes are TRBV4-1 and TRBJ1-2; no clear D. Germline-derived CDR1 and CDR2 are MGHRA and YSYEKL. Trimming stripped 0 bases from V and 4 bases from J, with 3 bases between. This CDR3 spans 12 amino acids. CDR3 sequence (DNA): TGCGCCAGCAGCCAAGAAGGCTATGGCTACACCTTC. It codes for CASSQEGYGYTF.

The chain combines TRBV4-2 with TRBJ1-5; a possible D gene is TRBD1 (5 bases). CDR3 length equals 16 residues. Germline V gene lookup returns CDR1 LGHNA and CDR2 YNFKEQ. Trimming left V 2 bases short and J 2 bases short, with 13 bases between. Here the CDR3 reads CASSQRGLGGNQPQHF. In DNA form, the CDR3 reads TGTGCCAGCAGCCAAAGGGGATTGGGGGGCAATCAGCCCCAGCATTTT.

This sequence joins TRBV24-1 and TRBJ2-1, with 9 bases identical to TRBD1. Germline CDR1 reads KGHDR; CDR2 reads SFDVKD. V gave up 3 bases and J gave up 12 bases; unmatched junction bases: 11. The CDR3 contains 15 residues. The CDR3 bases are TGTGCCACCAGTGATACCCGTACAACAGGGGGCGTGCAGTTCTTC. This codes for CATSDTRTTGGVQFF.